What follows are 18 T cell receptor beta chains derived from one specimen sequenced in a study of T cells in Graves' hyperthyroidism and ophthalmopathy. The TCR beta CDR3 regions underwent amplification using RNA transcripts as the source. HTBI primers drove first-round RT-PCR of the TCR CDR3. Each CDR3 protein gets one entry after TCRdb re-called the multiplex PCR reads with MiXCR. The sample consists of hundreds of thousands of distinct CDR3 sequences, 16% of them appearing once. Sequenced sample: blood. The receptors come from a woman aged 18-29 years with Graves' hyperthyroidism.

CDR3 sequence: CASSLLFAGQGYGYTF. The CDR3 nucleotides are TGTGCCAGCAGCTTGTTGTTTGCTGGACAGGGGTATGGCTACACCTTC. V is TRBV5-6 and J is TRBJ1-2; 9 bases line up with TRBD1. CDR3 length: 16 amino acids. The V and J ends lost 1 base and 5 bases, in that order; junction bases with no gene match: 9. CDR1 SGHDT and CDR2 YYEEEE come from the germline V gene.

This clonotype was seen many times. CDR3 bases: TGCAGTGCTAGTGACCTAGCTGCCTCCTACGAGCAGTACTTC. Protein: CSASDLAASYEQYF. This chain joins TRBV20-1 and TRBJ2-7, with D possibly being TRBD2 (5 bases). Trimming pared 3 bases from V and 0 bases from J, leaving 12 bases between. CDR1 and CDR2 from the germline V gene are DFQATT and SNEGSKA (reference sequence). The CDR3 has 14 amino acids.

This clonotype was recorded at least ten times. V and J are TRBV20-1 and TRBJ1-5; D is unresolved. Germline loops: CDR1 DFQATT, CDR2 SNEGSKA (reference sequence). The CDR3 runs 13 residues. V was clipped by 3 bases and J by 5 bases, with 11 bases between them. This chain's CDR3 is CSASSNLDQPQHF. The CDR3 DNA reads as TGCAGTGCTAGTTCGAACTTGGATCAGCCCCAGCATTTT.

This clonotype was seen repeatedly, ten times or more. The V gene is TRBV24-1, the J gene TRBJ1-1; 8 bases are a match to TRBD1. The CDR3 runs 15 residues. Germline-derived CDR1 and CDR2 are KGHDR and SFDVKD. V lost 3 bases and J lost 1; bases outside the gene matches: 3. CDR3 protein: CATSDTGTGNTEAFF. CDR3 nucleotide sequence: TGTGCCACCAGTGATACCGGGACAGGGAACACTGAAGCTTTCTTT.

This clonotype was found many times. Germline and junction disagree at one end, which may indicate a read error. The chain uses TRBV5-6 and TRBJ1-1, with D uncertain. Germline loops: CDR1 SGHDT, CDR2 YYEEEE. The length of the CDR3 is 14 residues. Here the CDR3 reads CASSRFEVNTEALF. In nucleotides, the CDR3 is TGTGCCAGCAGCAGATTCGAGGTGAACACTGAAGCTCTCTTT.

This clonotype occurred a few times. The rearrangement uses TRBV10-2 and TRBJ2-2; perhaps TRBD1 as D (5 bases). The CDR3 covers 12 residues. In germline, CDR1 is WSHSY, CDR2 SAAADI. The V gene lost 10 bases and the J gene lost 1 base, with 7 bases spanning the gap. CDR3 residues: CATTGNTGELFF. The DNA for the CDR3 is TGCGCCACCACAGGGAACACCGGGGAGCTGTTTTTT.

This clonotype was counted a few times. V usage is TRBV4-1 and J usage is TRBJ2-5; TRBD2 matches at 7 bases. There are 18 residues in the CDR3. The germline V gene has CDR1 MGHRA and CDR2 YSYEKL. V dropped 0 bases and J dropped 2; count of bases not matched to a gene: 12. In DNA, the CDR3 is TGCGCCAGCAGCCAAGAATCACGGGGGGTGGGACCACAAGAGACCCAGTACTTC. Its protein is CASSQESRGVGPQETQYF.

The chain combines TRBV6-5 with TRBJ2-3; D ambiguous. Trimming removed 0 bases at V and 2 bases at J, with 12 bases between. This CDR3 has 16 residues. Germline assignment: CDR1 MNHEY and CDR2 SVGAGI. The chain's CDR3 is CASSYSNSQPTDTQYF. For the CDR3, the DNA is TGTGCCAGCAGTTACTCGAACTCCCAACCCACAGATACGCAGTATTTT.

This clonotype has ten or more counts. This rearrangement joins TRBV6-1 to TRBJ1-1; D is possibly TRBD1 (6 bases). V shed 6 bases and J shed 1 base, with 21 bases lying between them. Germline CDR1 and CDR2: MNHNS and SASEGT. This CDR3 is 17 amino acids long. CDR3 DNA: TGTGCCAGCAGAGGGGGACCCCCCGGAGGAGGGAACACTGAAGCTTTCTTT. As protein: CASRGGPPGGGNTEAFF.

Worth noting for this clonotype: This may come from a read error, since a much larger clone is one base off. The chain carries TRBV20-1 and TRBJ2-1; D not certain. This CDR3 comprises 15 residues. Germline V gives CDR1 DFQATT, CDR2 SNEGSKA (reference sequence). The CDR3 DNA reads TGCAGTGCCCAAAAGGGTTTAGATTCCTACAATGATCAGTTCTTC. As protein: CSAQKGLDSYNDQFF.

This clonotype was seen a handful of times. The chain joins TRBV14 to TRBJ2-5; no reliable D call. Trimming left V 4 bases short and J 6 bases short, with 9 bases between. CDR1 is SGHDN, CDR2 FVKESK, per germline. This CDR3 region has 12 residues. CDR3 sequence (DNA): TGTGCCAGCAGCCCGATGGGGAAGACCCAGTACTTC. Its translation is CASSPMGKTQYF. Complete variable domain (other parts from reference TRBV14 and TRBJ2-5): EAGVTQFPSHSVIEKGQTVTLRCDPISGHDNLYWYRRVMGKEIKFLLHFVKESKQDESGMPNNRFLAERTGGTYSTLKVQPAELEDSGVYFCASSPMGKTQYFGPGTRLLVL.

The rearrangement joins TRBV20-1 to TRBJ2-7; perhaps D is TRBD1 or TRBD2 (5 bases each). With 1 base removed from V and 3 bases from J, the gap between germline ends came to 16 bases. The CDR3 contains 15 residues. Per the germline V gene, CDR1 is DFQATT and CDR2 is SNEGSKA (reference sequence). The CDR3 loop is CSARGRKGPLYEQYF. CDR3 bases: TGCAGTGCTAGAGGAAGGAAGGGACCCCTCTACGAGCAGTACTTC.

CDR3 in DNA: TGTGCCTGGAACAGGGGGAACAATCAGCCCCAGCATTTT. Protein product: CAWNRGNNQPQHF. The rearrangement links TRBV30 to TRBJ1-5; 8 bases map to TRBD1. From germline, CDR1 is GTSNPN and CDR2 SVGIG (reference sequence). This CDR3 is built from 13 residues. The junction had 2 bases not matched to a gene; V was cut back by 4 bases and J by 3 bases.

Of note for this clonotype: Being one base from a much bigger clone, this may be a read error. Given the absence of the conserved phenylalanine or tryptophan at the CDR3 end, a read error is likely. The chain employs TRBV5-5 and TRBJ2-1; a possible D gene is TRBD2 (6 bases). This CDR3 comprises 12 residues. V lost 4 bases, J lost 8 bases, and 10 bases lay in between. Germline CDR1 reads SGHKS; CDR2 reads YYEKEE (reference sequence). CDR3 sequence (DNA): TGTGCCAGCAGCGGGCGGAGGGATGAGCAGTTCTCC. Its protein product is CASSGRRDEQFS.

This clonotype has ten or more counts. This chain joins TRBV5-1 and TRBJ2-3; D is perhaps TRBD1 or TRBD2 (5 bases each). This CDR3 comprises 14 residues. CDR1 and CDR2 from the germline V gene are SGHRS and YFSETQ. The ends were cut back, 2 bases at V and 3 bases at J, with 10 bases in the middle. DNA for the CDR3: TGCGCCAGCAGCTTCCTGGGGGTTACAGATACGCAGTATTTT. As protein: CASSFLGVTDTQYF.

A few counts support this clonotype. V gene TRBV19 combines with J gene TRBJ1-6; 8 positions match TRBD1. The ends lost 6 bases at V and 6 bases at J; junction bases unmatched: 4. Looked up from germline, CDR1 is LNHDA and CDR2 is SQIVND (reference sequence). The CDR3 is 14 amino acids. CDR3 sequence (DNA): TGTGCCAGTAGCGTTGGACAGGGTAATTCACCCCTCCACTTT. Translation: CASSVGQGNSPLHF.

This clonotype was observed many times. The chain carries TRBV7-2 and TRBJ2-3; 8 positions match TRBD2. The germline V gene has CDR1 SGHTA and CDR2 FQGNSA. J lost 6 bases, V lost 1 base, and 6 bases had no gene match. The CDR3 contains 15 residues. The CDR3 DNA reads as TGTGCCAGCAGCTTAGGCGGGAGGAGGGGGGATACGCAGTATTTT. Its translation is CASSLGGRRGDTQYF.

In its sample, this clonotype was seen many times. This chain joins TRBV6-1 and TRBJ2-7; TRBD1 might be the D (6 bases). The CDR3 contains 15 residues. V lost 6 bases and J lost 0, with 15 bases in between. CDR1 is MNHNS, CDR2 SASEGT, per germline. The CDR3 loop reads CASRKGWTASYEQYF. The CDR3 DNA is TGTGCCAGCAGGAAGGGCTGGACAGCCTCCTACGAGCAGTACTTC.